The 19 T cell receptor beta chains reported below all come from one sample, sequenced in a study of T cells after yellow fever vaccination. MiXCR, applied by TCRdb to the 5' RACE reads, yields one record per CDR3 protein. The table shows 400,000 to 650,000 distinct CDR3 sequences, with 20% to 25% occurring only once. This sample comprised PBMCs, obtained 21 days after the first yellow fever vaccination. All receptors derive from a man aged 18 to 29 who received the YFV17D yellow fever vaccine.

This clonotype came up a few times. This chain connects TRBV20-1 to TRBJ1-4; D not resolved. This CDR3 contains 14 residues. Per the germline V gene, CDR1 is DFQATT and CDR2 is SNEGSKA (reference sequence). The ends were cut back, 4 bases at V and 0 bases at J, with 9 bases in the middle. The CDR3 here is CSATLLPTNEKLFF. CDR3 in DNA: TGCAGTGCTACGTTGCTTCCAACTAATGAAAAACTGTTTTTT.

J is TRBJ1-2 and V is TRBV5-1; 10 nucleotides match TRBD1. This CDR3 is built from 17 residues. CDR1 is SGHRS and CDR2 is YFSETQ in the germline V gene. V dropped 2 bases and J dropped 3; count of bases not matched to a gene: 10. The CDR3 nucleotides are TGCGCCAGCAGCTTAGGACAGGGGGGTTTGTCCGACTATGGCTACACCTTC. Amino acids: CASSLGQGGLSDYGYTF.

This rearrangement joins TRBV6-1 to TRBJ1-6; D gene ambiguous. CDR1 is MNHNS and CDR2 is SASEGT in the germline V gene. The CDR3 runs 15 residues. V was clipped by 5 bases and J by 3 bases, with 11 bases between them. CDR3 nucleotides: TGTGCCAGCAGTCCTCGGACGGTCTATAATTCACCCCTCCACTTT. Amino acid sequence: CASSPRTVYNSPLHF.

This clonotype has a handful of counts. The V gene is TRBV5-1, the J gene TRBJ2-5; 8 bases are shared with TRBD1. Germline V CDR1 and CDR2: SGHRS, YFSETQ. CDR3 length: 15 residues. Unmatched junction bases numbered 10, after V lost 4 bases and J lost 5 bases. The CDR3 protein is CASSKGTGVRETQYF. The CDR3 DNA follows: TGCGCCAGCAGCAAGGGGACAGGAGTTCGGGAGACCCAGTACTTC.

V is TRBV20-1 and J is TRBJ1-1; 7 bases fit TRBD1. Germline CDR1 and CDR2: DFQATT and SNEGSKA (reference sequence). V was pared by 3 bases and J by 6 bases, with 10 bases of the junction left unmatched. The CDR3 has 14 residues. CDR3: CSARTGTVNAEAFF. Here the CDR3 DNA reads TGCAGTGCTAGGACTGGGACAGTCAACGCTGAAGCTTTCTTT.

The sample holds many counts of this clonotype. The CDR3 loop is CASSETFGGTEAFF. The CDR3 DNA reads TGTGCCAGCAGCGAGACCTTTGGTGGCACTGAAGCTTTCTTT. V and J are TRBV9 and TRBJ1-1, with D unresolved. Per germline, CDR1 SGDLS and CDR2 YYNGEE. CDR3 size: 14 residues. Trimming cost V 3 bases and J 4 bases, with 13 bases left between them.

The rearrangement uses TRBV20-1 and TRBJ2-3; 7 bases are shared with TRBD2. After removal of 1 base from V and 7 bases from J, the junction contained 14 bases not matched to a gene. Germline CDR1 DFQATT, CDR2 SNEGSKA (reference sequence). The CDR3 covers 16 residues. The CDR3 DNA reads as TGCAGTGCTAGAGGCCCCGCACTAGCGTCCCCTCATACGCAGTATTTT. It encodes CSARGPALASPHTQYF.

This clonotype was recorded a few times. This chain joins TRBV12-3 or TRBV12-4 and TRBJ2-7; D assignment may be TRBD1 or TRBD2 (6 bases each). The CDR3 totals 15 residues. Trimming shortened V by 6 bases and J by 0 bases, and 15 bases separated the two germline ends. The CDR3 is CASSLGGSTSYEQYV. For the CDR3, the DNA is TGTGCCAGCAGCCTCGGGGGCAGCACCTCCTACGAGCAGTACGTC.

This clonotype was seen a few times. The chain has TRBV9 and TRBJ2-1; 8 positions agree with TRBD2. Germline V lookup: CDR1 SGDLS, CDR2 YYNGEE. With 0 bases clipped from V and 7 bases from J, the junction kept 9 bases outside the gene matches. The CDR3 is made up of 16 amino acids. CDR3 in DNA: TGTGCCAGCAGCGTAGATCGGGGGGGCCGTTGGAATGAGCAGTTCTTC. This encodes CASSVDRGGRWNEQFF.

The chain has TRBV11-2 and TRBJ2-3; possibly TRBD2 for D (5 bases). This CDR3 has 13 residues. CDR1 SGHAT and CDR2 FQNNGV come from the germline V gene. Deletions cut 5 bases from V and 8 bases from J, with 14 bases between. The CDR3 spells CASSPVREGTQYF. The CDR3 region has the DNA TGTGCCAGCAGCCCGGTCCGAGAGGGTACGCAGTATTTT.

V usage is TRBV3-1 and J usage is TRBJ2-1; D gene unclear. This CDR3 comprises 14 residues. The V gene's germline CDR1 is LGHDT and CDR2 YNNKEL (reference sequence). Trimming took off 0 bases at V and 5 bases at J, with 8 bases between the two ends. This CDR3 reads CASSQDGLNNEQFF. CDR3 nucleotides: TGTGCCAGCAGCCAAGATGGGCTCAACAATGAGCAGTTCTTC.

This rearrangement joins TRBV19 to TRBJ2-3; D is uncertain. Germline V gene lookup returns CDR1 LNHDA and CDR2 SQIVND (reference sequence). This CDR3 is built from 13 residues. The ends were cut back, 7 bases at V and 2 bases at J, with 10 bases in the middle. The CDR3 is CASTRTDTDTQYF. The DNA of the CDR3 is TGTGCCAGTACACGAACCGACACAGATACGCAGTATTTT.

This clonotype was detected a few times. This rearrangement joins TRBV12-3 or TRBV12-4 to TRBJ2-7, with D possibly TRBD2 on 6 matching bases. V lost 7 bases to trimming and J lost 2 bases, with 18 bases between them. The CDR3 length is 15 residues. The CDR3 nucleotides read TGTGCCAGCACTACCAAGACACGGAGGGCCTACGAGCAGTACGTC. Protein product: CASTTKTRRAYEQYV.

The CDR3 loop reads CASSRYIAGDSTDTQYF. CDR3 sequence (DNA): TGTGCCAGCAGCCGCTACATAGCGGGGGATAGCACAGATACGCAGTATTTT. The chain combines TRBV7-3 with TRBJ2-3; 9 nucleotides align to TRBD2. This CDR3 comprises 17 residues. With V trimmed by 5 bases and J by 0 bases, 9 bases remained unmatched. CDR1 is SGHTA, CDR2 FQGTGA, per germline.

The sample holds a few counts of this clonotype. This chain connects TRBV11-2 to TRBJ2-2; 9 bases are a match to TRBD2. V was clipped by 4 bases and J by 4 bases; unmatched bases: 4. The CDR3 is 15 residues long. Germline CDR1 and CDR2: SGHAT and FQNNGV. This CDR3 is CASSSAGGFTGELFF. The CDR3 nucleotides read TGTGCCAGCAGCTCCGCGGGGGGGTTCACCGGGGAGCTGTTTTTT.

This clonotype was counted a few times. The V and J genes are TRBV7-6 and TRBJ1-6; D perhaps matches TRBD1 (6 bases). The CDR3 has 15 amino acids. CDR1 and CDR2 from the germline V gene are SGHVS and FNYEAQ. With 5 bases removed from V and 10 bases from J, the gap between germline ends came to 18 bases. DNA of the CDR3: TGTGCCAGCAGCCTGGGACAATTACGGGTATCACCCCTCCACTTT. Its translation: CASSLGQLRVSPLHF.

This chain joins TRBV10-3 and TRBJ2-1; the D gene could be TRBD1 or TRBD2 (5 bases each). The V gene's germline CDR1 is ENHRY and CDR2 SYGVKD. V lost 10 bases, J lost 5 bases, and 15 bases lay in between. The CDR3 runs 13 residues. CDR3 sequence: CATSTERDNEQFF. The CDR3 DNA is TGTGCCACTTCGACAGAGAGGGACAATGAGCAGTTCTTC.

The chain links TRBV4-2 to TRBJ2-1; D ambiguous. The V end was cut by 0 bases, the J end by 8 bases, with 8 bases between. The CDR3 runs 13 residues. Germline CDR1 LGHNA, CDR2 YNFKEQ. The CDR3 is CASSQDLGDEQFF. The CDR3 nucleotides are TGTGCCAGCAGCCAAGATTTAGGCGATGAGCAGTTCTTC.

This clonotype was counted many times. In DNA form, the CDR3 reads TGTGCCAGCACCCAAAGACAGGGGGCGAACACTGAAGCTTTCTTT. It yields the protein CASTQRQGANTEAFF. The gene calls are TRBV7-9 and TRBJ1-1; 10 nucleotides align to TRBD1. V gave up 7 bases and J gave up 1 base; unmatched junction bases: 6. From germline, CDR1 is SEHNR and CDR2 FQNEAQ (reference sequence). The CDR3 has 15 residues.